One sample yielded the 2 T cell receptor beta chains listed below, sequenced in a study of cytotoxic CD8 clonotypes in ibrutinib-treated CLL. Profiling relied on immunoSEQ multiplex PCR, and the TCRdb table lists in-frame clones only, not all of them. The sample lists some 30,000 clones; about 78% were seen once. The sample consisted of PBMCs, taken after 36 months of ibrutinib treatment. The source of these receptors is a human donor with chronic lymphocytic leukemia.

This rearrangement joins TRBV5-6 to TRBJ2-1; D is possibly TRBD1 or TRBD2 (5 bases each). Looked up from germline, CDR1 is SGHDT and CDR2 is YYEEEE. The CDR3 extends over 12 amino acids. Trimming pared 2 bases from V and 13 bases from J, leaving 13 bases between. CDR3 protein: CASSLESGPQFF. The DNA for the CDR3 is TGTGCCAGCAGCTTAGAGTCGGGGCCTCAGTTCTTC.

This clone was seen a few times. CDR3 nucleotide sequence: TGTGCCAGCAGCTTAGGGGACTCTCGGACGGGAAACACCATATATTTT. It encodes CASSLGDSRTGNTIYF. The gene calls are TRBV7-3 and TRBJ1-3; D is possibly TRBD1 (5 bases). Germline V CDR1 and CDR2: SGHTA, FQGTGA. V was shortened by 2 bases and J by 4 bases, with 15 bases between the two germline ends. There are 16 residues in the CDR3. Full variable domain (missing parts from reference TRBV7-3 and TRBJ1-3): GAGVSQTPSNKVTEKGKYVELRCDPISGHTALYWYRQSLGQGPEFLIYFQGTGAADDSGLPNDRFFAVRPEGSVSTLKIQRTERGDSAVYLCASSLGDSRTGNTIYFGEGSWLTVV.